This T cell receptor (beta chain) was found in a study of control samples from healthy donors and cancer patients. TCRdb's table, derived via immunoSEQ multiplex PCR, lists solely in-frame clones and lacks some. The data contain roughly 63,000 clones, roughly 90% of them singletons. The V gene lost 4 bases and the J gene lost 7 bases, with 9 bases spanning the gap. The CDR3 runs to 11 residues. CDR1 and CDR2 from the germline V gene are SGHTS and YDEGEE. Sequenced sample: PBMCs. This sequence originates from a man aged 55 to 69 with colorectal cancer. This chain connects TRBV5-8 to TRBJ2-7; D not resolved. CDR3 protein: CASSASQEQYF. The CDR3 DNA reads as TGTGCCAGCAGCGCGAGTCAGGAGCAGTACTTC.